This TCR beta chain was sequenced for a study of blood T cells in healthy people across ages. Overall study context: For every two T cells, template switching captured about one barcoded beta molecule.

On this clonotype itself: Its antigen is not identified.

The study's findings and limits: Those diversity estimates obtained from one million T cells were thought to be underestimates.

Through a sample-barcoded 5' primer and a J-beta primer mix, a second PCR was run for roughly 6 to 12 cycles. MiXCR was run by TCRdb on the 5' RACE reads, yielding one entry per CDR3 protein. Among 1.5 million to 2 million distinct CDR3 sequences listed, roughly two fifths were seen once. The study drew donors from healthy Caucasian individuals in Russia aged roughly 6 to 90. Per-sample yields of isolated PBMCs were at least 6 million. Losses at the gene ends were 4 bases for V and 8 bases for J; bases not matched to a gene: 9. There are 15 residues in the CDR3. The germline CDR1 and CDR2 sequences are SGHRS and YFSETQ.

Sequencing was carried out using blood. The chain joins TRBV5-1 to TRBJ2-1, with 10 bases fitting TRBD1. This sequence was found in a human donor in good health. In nucleotides, the CDR3 is TGCGCCAGCAGCCAGGGACAGGGGAGGTACCATGAGCAGTTCTTC. Protein: CASSQGQGRYHEQFF. The variable domain in full, with the rest retrieved from reference TRBV5-1 and TRBJ2-1, is KAGVTQTPRYLIKTRGQQVTLSCSPISGHRSVSWYQQTPGQGLQFLFEYFSETQRNKGNFPGRFSGRQFSNSRSEMNVSTLELGDSALYLCASSQGQGRYHEQFFGPGTRLTVL.